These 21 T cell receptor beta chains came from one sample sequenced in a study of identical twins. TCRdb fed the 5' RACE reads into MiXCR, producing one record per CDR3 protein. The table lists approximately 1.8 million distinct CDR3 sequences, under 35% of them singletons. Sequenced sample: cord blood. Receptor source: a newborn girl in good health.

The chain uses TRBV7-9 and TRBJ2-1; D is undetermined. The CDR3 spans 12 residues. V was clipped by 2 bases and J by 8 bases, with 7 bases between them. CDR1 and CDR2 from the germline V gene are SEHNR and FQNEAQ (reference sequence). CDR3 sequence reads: CASSLTAHEQFF. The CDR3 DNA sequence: TGTGCCAGCAGCTTAACGGCCCATGAGCAGTTCTTC.

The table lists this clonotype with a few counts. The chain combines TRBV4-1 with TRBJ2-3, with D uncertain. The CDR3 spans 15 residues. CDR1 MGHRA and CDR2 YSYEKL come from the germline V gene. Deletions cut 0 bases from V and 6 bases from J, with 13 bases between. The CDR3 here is CASSQEMFKRDTQYF. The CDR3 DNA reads TGCGCCAGCAGCCAAGAGATGTTCAAAAGGGATACGCAGTATTTT.

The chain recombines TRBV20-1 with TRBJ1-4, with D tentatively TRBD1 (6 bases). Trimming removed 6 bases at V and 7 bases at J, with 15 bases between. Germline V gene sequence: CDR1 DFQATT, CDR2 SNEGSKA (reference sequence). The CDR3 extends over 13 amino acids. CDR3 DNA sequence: TGCAGTGCGCCGAGGGGGGCTGGTGAAAAACTGTTTTTT. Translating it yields CSAPRGAGEKLFF.

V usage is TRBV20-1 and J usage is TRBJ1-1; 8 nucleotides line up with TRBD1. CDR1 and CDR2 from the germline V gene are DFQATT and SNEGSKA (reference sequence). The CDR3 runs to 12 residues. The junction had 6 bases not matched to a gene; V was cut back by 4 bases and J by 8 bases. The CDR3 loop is CSAKIPGGEAFF. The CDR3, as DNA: TGCAGTGCTAAAATCCCAGGGGGCGAAGCTTTCTTT.

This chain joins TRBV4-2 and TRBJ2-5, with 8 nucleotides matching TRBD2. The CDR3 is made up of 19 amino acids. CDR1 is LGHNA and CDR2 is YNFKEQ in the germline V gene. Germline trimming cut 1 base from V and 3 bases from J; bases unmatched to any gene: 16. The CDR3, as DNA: TGTGCCAGCAGCCAAGGGACTAGCTTCGGTTGGAATGGGGAAGAGACCCAGTACTTC. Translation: CASSQGTSFGWNGEETQYF.

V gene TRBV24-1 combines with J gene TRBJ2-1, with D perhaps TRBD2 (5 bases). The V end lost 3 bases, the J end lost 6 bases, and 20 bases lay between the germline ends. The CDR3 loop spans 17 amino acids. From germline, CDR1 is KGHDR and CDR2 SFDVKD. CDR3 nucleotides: TGTGCCACCAGTGATACGAATGAGAGGAGGCATTGCAATGAGCAGTTCTTC. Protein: CATSDTNERRHCNEQFF.

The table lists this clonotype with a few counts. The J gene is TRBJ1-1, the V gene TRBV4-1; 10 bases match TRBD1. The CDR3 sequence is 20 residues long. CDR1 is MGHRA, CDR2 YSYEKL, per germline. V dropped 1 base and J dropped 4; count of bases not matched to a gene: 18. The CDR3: CASSQVDRDRGLYIGTEAFF. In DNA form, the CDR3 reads TGCGCCAGCAGCCAAGTGGACCGGGACAGGGGTTTATATATCGGCACTGAAGCTTTCTTT.

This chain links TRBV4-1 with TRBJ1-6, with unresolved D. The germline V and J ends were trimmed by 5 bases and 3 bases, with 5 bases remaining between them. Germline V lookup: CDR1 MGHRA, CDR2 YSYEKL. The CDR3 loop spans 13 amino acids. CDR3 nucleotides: TGCGCCAGCAGCGCAGACTATAATTCACCCCTCCACTTT. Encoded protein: CASSADYNSPLHF.

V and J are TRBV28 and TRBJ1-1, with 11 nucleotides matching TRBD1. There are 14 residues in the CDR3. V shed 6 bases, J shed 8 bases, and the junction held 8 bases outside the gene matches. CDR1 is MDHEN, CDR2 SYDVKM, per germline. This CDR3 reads CASRSGQGVSEAFF. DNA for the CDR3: TGTGCCAGCAGGTCGGGACAGGGGGTCTCGGAAGCTTTCTTT.

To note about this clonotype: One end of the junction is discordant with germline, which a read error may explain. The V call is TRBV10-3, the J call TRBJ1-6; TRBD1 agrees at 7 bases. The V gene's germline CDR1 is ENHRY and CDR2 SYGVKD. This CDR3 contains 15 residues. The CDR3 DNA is TGTGCCACCAGTGAGTCGACAGGGAGGAATTCACCCCTCCACTTT. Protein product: CATSESTGRNSPLHF.

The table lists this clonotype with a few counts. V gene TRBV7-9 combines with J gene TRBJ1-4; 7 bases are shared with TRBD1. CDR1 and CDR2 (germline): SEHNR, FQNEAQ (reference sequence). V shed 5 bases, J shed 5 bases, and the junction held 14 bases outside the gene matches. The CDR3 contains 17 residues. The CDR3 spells CASSPRQGFRINEKLFF. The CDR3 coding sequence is TGTGCCAGCAGCCCTCGACAGGGCTTCCGCATCAATGAAAAACTGTTTTTT.

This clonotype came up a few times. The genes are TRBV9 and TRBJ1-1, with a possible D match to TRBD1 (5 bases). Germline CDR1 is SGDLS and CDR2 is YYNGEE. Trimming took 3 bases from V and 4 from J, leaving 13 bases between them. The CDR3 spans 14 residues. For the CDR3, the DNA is TGTGCCAGCAGCGCGGGACTGGCTAGCACTGAAGCTTTCTTT. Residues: CASSAGLASTEAFF.

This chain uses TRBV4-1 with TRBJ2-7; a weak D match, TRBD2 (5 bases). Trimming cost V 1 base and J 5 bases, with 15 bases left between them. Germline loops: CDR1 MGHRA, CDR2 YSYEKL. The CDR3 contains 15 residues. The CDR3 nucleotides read TGCGCCAGCAGCCAAGGGTTCTCGGGTAGCGACGAGCAGTACTTC. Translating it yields CASSQGFSGSDEQYF.

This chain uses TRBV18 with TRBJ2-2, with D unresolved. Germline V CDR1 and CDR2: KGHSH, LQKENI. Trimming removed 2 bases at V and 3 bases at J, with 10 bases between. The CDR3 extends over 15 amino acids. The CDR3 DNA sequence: TGTGCCAGCTCACCAAAGGGTTGGGACACCGGGGAGCTGTTTTTT. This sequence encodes CASSPKGWDTGELFF.

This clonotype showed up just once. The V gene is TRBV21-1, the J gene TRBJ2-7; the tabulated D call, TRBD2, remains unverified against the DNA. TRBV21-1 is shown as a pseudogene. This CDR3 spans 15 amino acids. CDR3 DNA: TGTGCCAGCAGCAGAGGGACTAGCGTATACAATGAGCAGTACTTC. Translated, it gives CASSRGTSVYNEQYF.

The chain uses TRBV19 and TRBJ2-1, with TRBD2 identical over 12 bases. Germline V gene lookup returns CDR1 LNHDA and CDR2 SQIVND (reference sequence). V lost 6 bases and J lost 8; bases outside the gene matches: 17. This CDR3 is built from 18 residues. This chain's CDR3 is CASRMPWTSGAKGDEQFF. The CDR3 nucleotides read TGTGCCAGTAGGATGCCCTGGACTAGCGGGGCTAAGGGTGATGAGCAGTTCTTC.

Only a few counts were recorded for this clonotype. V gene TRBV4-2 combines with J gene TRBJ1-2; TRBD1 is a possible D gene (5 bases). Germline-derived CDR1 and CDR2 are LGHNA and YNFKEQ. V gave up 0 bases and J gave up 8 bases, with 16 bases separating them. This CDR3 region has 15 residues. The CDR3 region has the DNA TGTGCCAGCAGCCAAGACTCCGGGGCACAGGAAGGCTACACCTTC. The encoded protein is CASSQDSGAQEGYTF.

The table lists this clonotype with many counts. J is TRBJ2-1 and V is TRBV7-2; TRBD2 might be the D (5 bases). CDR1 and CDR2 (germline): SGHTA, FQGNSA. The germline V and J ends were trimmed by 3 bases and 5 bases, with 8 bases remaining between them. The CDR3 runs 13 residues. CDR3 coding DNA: TGTGCCAGCAGCTTCACTAGGGACAATGAGCAGTTCTTC. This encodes CASSFTRDNEQFF.

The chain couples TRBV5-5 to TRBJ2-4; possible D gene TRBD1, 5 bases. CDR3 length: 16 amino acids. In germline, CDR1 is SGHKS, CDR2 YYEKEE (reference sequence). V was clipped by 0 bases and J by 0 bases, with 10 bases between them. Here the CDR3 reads CASSLDDRLAKNIQYF. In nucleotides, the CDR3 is TGTGCCAGCAGCTTGGATGACAGACTAGCCAAAAACATTCAGTACTTC.

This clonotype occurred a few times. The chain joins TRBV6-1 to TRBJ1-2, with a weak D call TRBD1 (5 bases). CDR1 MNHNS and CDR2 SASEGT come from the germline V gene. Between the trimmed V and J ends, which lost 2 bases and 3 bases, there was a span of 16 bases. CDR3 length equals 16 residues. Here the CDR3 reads CASSEWGRRSDYGYTF. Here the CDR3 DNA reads TGTGCCAGCAGTGAATGGGGCAGAAGGTCAGACTATGGCTACACCTTC.

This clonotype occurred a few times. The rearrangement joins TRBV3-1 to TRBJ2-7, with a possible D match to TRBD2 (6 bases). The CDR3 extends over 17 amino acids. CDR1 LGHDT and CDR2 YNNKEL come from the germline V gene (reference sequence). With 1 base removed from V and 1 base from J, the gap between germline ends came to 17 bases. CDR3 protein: CASSQVFRGKKSYEQYF. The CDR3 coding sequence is TGTGCCAGCAGCCAAGTCTTTCGGGGGAAGAAGTCCTACGAGCAGTACTTC.